This TCR beta chain is from a study of T cell responses to AZD1222 COVID-19 vaccine. General study results and limits: At study baseline, merely six AZD1222 recipients were seropositive.

For this clone: Its antigen is not known.

The table came from immunoSEQ multiplex PCR; TCRdb's copy has only in-frame clones and leaves some out. The sample lists over 150,000 clones, roughly 88% occurring once. CDR3 length: 11 amino acids. Unmatched junction bases numbered 3, after V lost 6 bases and J lost 9 bases. This chain connects TRBV12-3 or TRBV12-4 to TRBJ2-3, with 7 bases fitting TRBD2. The sample was peripheral blood, taken 28 days after the second AZD1222 dose. The source of this sequence is an adult who received the AZD1222 COVID-19 vaccine. The CDR3 sequence: CASRNGGTQYF. The CDR3 coding sequence is TGTGCCAGCAGGAACGGGGGGACGCAGTATTTT.